These T cell receptor beta chains were read from a single sample in a study of CD8 T cells in ankylosing spondylitis. One entry per CDR3 protein, called by TCRdb with MiXCR from the 5' RACE reads. The sample shows about 280,000 distinct CDR3 sequences, around 20% of them seen only once. Sequenced: blood, either unsorted or a sorted T cell fraction (not recorded which). The receptors derive from a male donor with ankylosing spondylitis or in good health (not recorded which). CDR3s include the opening cysteine and the closing phenylalanine or tryptophan. The D gene is left open where the match is weak. Clone size is not always given. Where it is, it says once, few, many or a class for expanded clones.

v_gene,abundance,d_gene,j_gene,CDR3aa,CDR3nt
TRBV18,few,-,TRBJ2-5,CASSPQEGVGETQYF,TGTGCCAGCTCACCACAGGAGGGGGTCGGGGAGACCCAGTACTTC
TRBV5-1,once,TRBD2,TRBJ2-2,CASSLVPTSVSGALFF,TGCGCCAGCAGCTTGGTTCCTACTAGCGTCAGCGGGGCGCTGTTTTTT
TRBV20-1,-,-,TRBJ2-1,CSARDAQFEGGEQFF,TGCAGTGCTAGAGATGCCCAATTCGAGGGGGGTGAGCAGTTCTTC
TRBV24-1,few,TRBD2,TRBJ2-2,CATSDAGLAGAGELFF,TGTGCCACCAGTGACGCGGGACTAGCGGGAGCCGGGGAGCTGTTTTTT
TRBV5-1,-,-,TRBJ2-2,CASQDPAGTLTGELFF,TGCGCCAGCCAAGATCCGGCGGGGACTCTCACCGGGGAGCTGTTTTTT
TRBV9,few,TRBD2,TRBJ2-1,CASSVAGLAVSNEQFF,TGTGCCAGCAGCGTAGCTGGCCTAGCGGTAAGCAATGAGCAGTTCTTC
TRBV18,few,TRBD1,TRBJ2-5,CASSPRDRGHRETQYF,TGTGCCAGCTCACCACGAGACAGGGGGCATCGGGAGACCCAGTACTTC
TRBV9,-,TRBD1,TRBJ2-1,CASSVMTGNEQFF,TGTGCCAGCAGCGTAATGACAGGGAATGAGCAGTTCTTC
TRBV5-1,-,TRBD2,TRBJ2-1,CASSSYTSGGVSYNEQFF,TGCGCCAGCAGCTCCTACACGAGCGGGGGGGTATCCTACAATGAGCAGTTCTTC
TRBV20-1,-,-,TRBJ2-5,CSARESPLASETQYF,TGCAGTGCTAGAGAGTCCCCGTTAGCGTCAGAGACCCAGTACTTC
TRBV5-6,-,-,TRBJ2-6,CASSLTIQGSGANVLTF,TGTGCCAGCAGCTTGACCATTCAGGGCTCTGGGGCCAACGTCCTGACTTTC
TRBV6-1,few,-,TRBJ2-4,CASKQPMGKNIQYF,TGTGCCAGCAAACAGCCGATGGGCAAAAACATTCAGTACTTC
TRBV10-3,-,-,TRBJ1-3,CAINWGSGNTIYF,TGTGCCATCAACTGGGGGAGTGGAAACACCATATATTTT
TRBV7-2,many,-,TRBJ2-3,CASSLRFGTDTQYF,TGTGCCAGCAGCTTACGTTTCGGCACAGATACGCAGTATTTT
TRBV10-3,-,-,TRBJ2-1,CAISEANPSYNEQFF,TGTGCCATCAGTGAAGCGAACCCCTCCTACAATGAGCAGTTCTTC
TRBV7-7,few,-,TRBJ2-1,CASSLEIGVAFEHEQFF,TGTGCTAGCAGCTTAGAGATAGGGGTAGCTTTTGAACATGAGCAGTTCTTC
TRBV5-4,few,-,TRBJ2-5,CASSFWADQETQYF,TGTGCCAGCAGCTTTTGGGCAGACCAAGAGACCCAGTACTTC
TRBV20-1,few,-,TRBJ2-3,CSARAAPGTRGADTQYF,TGCAGTGCTAGAGCCGCACCCGGGACCAGGGGCGCAGATACGCAGTATTTT
TRBV12-3/TRBV12-4,few,-,TRBJ1-5,CASRPGVGQPQHF,TGTGCCAGCAGGCCAGGGGTTGGGCAGCCCCAGCATTTT
TRBV5-1,many,-,TRBJ2-3,CASSFGAFGADTQYF,TGCGCCAGCAGCTTTGGGGCGTTCGGGGCAGATACGCAGTATTTT
TRBV5-1,-,-,TRBJ2-1,CASSGSGNEQFF,TGCGCCAGCAGCGGGTCCGGGAATGAGCAGTTCTTC
TRBV20-1,few,TRBD2,TRBJ2-1,CSARTSSSGLTSSYNEQFF,TGCAGTGCTAGAACGTCTTCTAGCGGGTTAACCAGCTCCTACAATGAGCAGTTCTTC
TRBV15,-,-,TRBJ1-1,CATSGGAWNTEAFF,TGTGCCACCAGCGGGGGGGCATGGAACACTGAAGCTTTCTTT
TRBV27,-,TRBD2,TRBJ2-1,CASSPRLAGDPLGSNEQFF,TGTGCCAGCAGTCCCCGACTAGCGGGGGACCCTTTGGGCAGCAATGAGCAGTTCTTC
TRBV12-3/TRBV12-4,-,-,TRBJ1-3,CASSFKFSGNTIYF,TGTGCCAGCAGTTTTAAATTCTCTGGAAACACCATATATTTT
TRBV4-1,few,-,TRBJ1-5,CASSQVGGPQHF,TGCGCCAGCAGCCAAGTAGGGGGGCCCCAGCATTTT
TRBV5-1,-,-,TRBJ2-3,CASSPDMGPDTQYF,TGCGCCAGCAGCCCGGACATGGGCCCAGATACGCAGTATTTT
TRBV12-3/TRBV12-4,few,TRBD1,TRBJ2-4,CASGGQKNIQYF,TGTGCCAGCGGGGGACAGAAAAACATTCAGTACTTC
TRBV20-1,-,-,TRBJ1-5,CSAREQISNQPQHF,TGCAGTGCTAGAGAGCAGATTAGCAATCAGCCCCAGCATTTT
TRBV12-3/TRBV12-4,-,-,TRBJ2-2,CASSFLRNTRELFF,TGTGCCAGCAGTTTTTTGAGGAACACCAGGGAGCTGTTTTTT
TRBV3-1,-,TRBD1,TRBJ2-2,CASSQARTGGANTGELFF,TGTGCCAGCAGCCAAGCTAGGACAGGGGGCGCGAACACCGGGGAGCTGTTTTTT
TRBV6-5,few,-,TRBJ1-4,CASSYSTGLNEKLFF,TGTGCCAGCAGTTACTCGACAGGCCTTAATGAAAAACTGTTTTTT
TRBV20-1,hyperexpanded,-,TRBJ1-5,CSANDRSWQPQHF,TGCAGTGCAAACGACAGGAGCTGGCAGCCCCAGCATTTT
TRBV5-1,few,-,TRBJ2-1,CASSATGKNNEQFF,TGCGCCAGCAGCGCCACCGGGAAAAACAATGAGCAGTTCTTC
TRBV29-1,-,-,TRBJ1-1,CSVRGQPNTEAFF,TGCAGCGTCAGAGGACAGCCGAATACTGAAGCTTTCTTT
TRBV12-3/TRBV12-4,many,-,TRBJ1-3,CASRDDGFSGNTIYF,TGTGCCAGCAGGGACGACGGATTCTCTGGAAACACCATATATTTT
TRBV5-1,-,TRBD1,TRBJ2-3,CASSSAGTVTDTQYF,TGCGCCAGCAGCTCCGCAGGGACAGTCACAGATACGCAGTATTTT
TRBV12-3/TRBV12-4,many,-,TRBJ2-5,CASTLRDRSDQYF,TGTGCCAGCACACTCCGGGATCGAAGCGACCAGTACTTC